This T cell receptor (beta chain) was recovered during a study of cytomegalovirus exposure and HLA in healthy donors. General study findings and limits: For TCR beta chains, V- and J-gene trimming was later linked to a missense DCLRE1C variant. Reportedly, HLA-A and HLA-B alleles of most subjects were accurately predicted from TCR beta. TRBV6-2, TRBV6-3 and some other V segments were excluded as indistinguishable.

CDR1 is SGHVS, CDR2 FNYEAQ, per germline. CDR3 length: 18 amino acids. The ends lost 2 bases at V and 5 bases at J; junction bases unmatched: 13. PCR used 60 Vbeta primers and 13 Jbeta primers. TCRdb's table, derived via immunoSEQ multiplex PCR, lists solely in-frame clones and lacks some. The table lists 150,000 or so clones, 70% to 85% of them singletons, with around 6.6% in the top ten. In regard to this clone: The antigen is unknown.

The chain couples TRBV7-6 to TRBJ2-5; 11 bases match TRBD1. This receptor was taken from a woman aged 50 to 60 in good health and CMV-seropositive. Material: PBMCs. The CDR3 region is CASSLQYEGQGVGETQYF. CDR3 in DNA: TGTGCCAGCAGCTTACAATATGAGGGACAGGGGGTTGGGGAGACCCAGTACTTC.